The clone carrying this TCR beta chain has a handful of counts. Antigen unknown. Trimming shortened V by 1 base and J by 6 bases, and 15 bases separated the two germline ends. This CDR3 has 15 residues. Germline-derived CDR1 and CDR2 are MNHEY and SVGAGI. This entry belongs to a study of cytomegalovirus exposure and HLA in healthy donors. The PCR employed 60 Vbeta primers together with 13 Jbeta primers. Original processing notes: Later reanalysis found 80 million or so unique TCR beta chains, 10 million to 12 million of them shared. Method: immunoSEQ multiplex PCR; TCRdb's copy keeps in-frame clones and lacks some. That table supplies the V and J calls and clone size; D and trimming were determined from the DNA. The sample consists of about 130,000 clones, under 80% of them appearing once. Findings and limits, study-wide: Among TCR beta chains, those listed as cytomegalovirus-associated numbered over 150.

Each donor's status was that of a healthy bone marrow donor. This chain uses TRBV6-5 with TRBJ1-2; D is possibly TRBD1 (6 bases). Material for sequencing was PBMCs. The source is a man aged 18-30 years in good health and CMV-seropositive. For the CDR3, the DNA is TGTGCCAGCAGTTACTACCGGGACACTTTCGATGGCTACACCTTC. Its translation is CASSYYRDTFDGYTF.